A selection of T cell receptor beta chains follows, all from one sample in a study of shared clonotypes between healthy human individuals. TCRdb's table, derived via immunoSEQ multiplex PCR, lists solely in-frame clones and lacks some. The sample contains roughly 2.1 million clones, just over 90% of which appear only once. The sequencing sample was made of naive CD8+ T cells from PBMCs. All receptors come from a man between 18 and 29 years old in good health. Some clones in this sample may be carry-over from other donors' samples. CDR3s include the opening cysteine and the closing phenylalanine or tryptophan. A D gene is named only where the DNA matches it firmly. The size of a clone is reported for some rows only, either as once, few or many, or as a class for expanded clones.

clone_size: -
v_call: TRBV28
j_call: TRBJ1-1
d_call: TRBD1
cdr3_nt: TGTGCCACGCAGACAGGGGTGAACACTGAAGCTTTCTTT
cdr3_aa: CATQTGVNTEAFF

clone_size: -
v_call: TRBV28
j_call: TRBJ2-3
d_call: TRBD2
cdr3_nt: TGTGCCAGCAGTTTTCCTCAGACTCAACTAGCGGGTGGCACAGATACGCAGTATTTT
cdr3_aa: CASSFPQTQLAGGTDTQYF

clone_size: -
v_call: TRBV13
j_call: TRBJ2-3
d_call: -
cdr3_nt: TGTGCCAGCAGCCTCGTCCGAGGGTTCACAGATACGCAGTATTTT
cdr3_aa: CASSLVRGFTDTQYF

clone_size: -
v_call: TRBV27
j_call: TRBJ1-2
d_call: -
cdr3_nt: TGTGCCAGCAGTTTTGGCAATAACTATGGCTACACCTTC
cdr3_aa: CASSFGNNYGYTF

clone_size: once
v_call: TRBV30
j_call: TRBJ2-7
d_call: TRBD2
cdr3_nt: TGTGCCTGGAGTGGACTAGCGGGAGGGTACGAGCAGTACTTC
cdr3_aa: CAWSGLAGGYEQYF

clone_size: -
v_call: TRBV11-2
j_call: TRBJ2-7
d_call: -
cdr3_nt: TGTGCCAGCAGCCTAAGCAGGCTCGGCGAGCAGTACTTC
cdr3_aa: CASSLSRLGEQYF

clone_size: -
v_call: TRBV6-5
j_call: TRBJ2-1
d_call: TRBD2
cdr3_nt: TGTGCCAGCAGTTCAGGACTAGCGGGAGGCAATGAGCAGTTCTTC
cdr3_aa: CASSSGLAGGNEQFF

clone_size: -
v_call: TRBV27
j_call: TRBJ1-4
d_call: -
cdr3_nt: TGTGCCAGCAGTTCGCTTGGGGGGAATGAAAAACTGTTTTTT
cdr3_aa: CASSSLGGNEKLFF

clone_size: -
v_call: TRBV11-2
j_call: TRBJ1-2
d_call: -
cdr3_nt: TGTGCCAGCAGCTCACGACAGGAACTCAACTATGGCTACACCTTC
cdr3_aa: CASSSRQELNYGYTF

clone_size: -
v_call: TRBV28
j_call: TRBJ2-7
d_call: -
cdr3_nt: TGTGCCAGCAGTTTGGCCGATATCTCCTACGAGCAGTACTTC
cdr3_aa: CASSLADISYEQYF

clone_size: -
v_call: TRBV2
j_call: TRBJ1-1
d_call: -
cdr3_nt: TGTGCCAGTCCTTATAGCGAAGCTTTCTTT
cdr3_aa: CASPYSEAFF

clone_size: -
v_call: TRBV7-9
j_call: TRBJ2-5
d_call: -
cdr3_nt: TGTGCCAGCAGCTCGTCCGGGACCACAAGACGAGAGACCCAGTACTTC
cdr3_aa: CASSSSGTTRRETQYF

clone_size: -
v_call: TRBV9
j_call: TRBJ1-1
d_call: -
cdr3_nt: TGTGCCAGCAGCTCAGGGGTTTACGCTGAAGCTTTCTTT
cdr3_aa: CASSSGVYAEAFF

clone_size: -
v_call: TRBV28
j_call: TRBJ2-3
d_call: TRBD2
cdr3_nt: TGTGCCAGCACCCCATTAACTAGCGCTAGCACAGATACGCAGTATTTT
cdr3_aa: CASTPLTSASTDTQYF

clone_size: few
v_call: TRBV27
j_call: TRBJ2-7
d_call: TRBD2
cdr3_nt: TGTGCCAGCAGTTTATCGGGACTAGCGGGACAGGAGCAGTACTTC
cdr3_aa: CASSLSGLAGQEQYF

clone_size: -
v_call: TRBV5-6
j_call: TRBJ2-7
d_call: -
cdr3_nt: TGTGCCAGCAGCTTGGGGGCCTCCCACGAGCAGTACTTC
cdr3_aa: CASSLGASHEQYF

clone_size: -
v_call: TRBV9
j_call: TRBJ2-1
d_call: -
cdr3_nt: TGTGCCAGCAGCGTATTGCAGGGATTTTACAATGAGCAGTTCTTC
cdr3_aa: CASSVLQGFYNEQFF

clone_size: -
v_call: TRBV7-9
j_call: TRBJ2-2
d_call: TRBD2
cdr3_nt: TGTGCCAGCAGCTTGCTCGAGCGGGAGGGCCAGAGCACCGGGGAGCTGTTTTTT
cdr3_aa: CASSLLEREGQSTGELFF

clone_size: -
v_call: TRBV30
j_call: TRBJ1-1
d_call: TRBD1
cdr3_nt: TGTGCCTGGAGTACCCTATGGACAGGGGGCACTGAAGCTTTCTTT
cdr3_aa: CAWSTLWTGGTEAFF

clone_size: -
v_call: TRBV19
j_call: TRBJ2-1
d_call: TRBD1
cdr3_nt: TGTGCCAGTAGGTGGACAGGGGGCGATGAGCAGTTCTTC
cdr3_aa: CASRWTGGDEQFF

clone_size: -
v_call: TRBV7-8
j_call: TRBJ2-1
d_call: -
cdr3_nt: TGTGCCAGCAGGACGTCTCCGGGGAACAATGAGCAGTTCTTC
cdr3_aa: CASRTSPGNNEQFF

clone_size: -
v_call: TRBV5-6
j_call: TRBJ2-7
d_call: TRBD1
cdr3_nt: TGTGCCAGCAGCTTGGAACTAGGGACAGCCTACGAGCAGTACTTC
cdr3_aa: CASSLELGTAYEQYF

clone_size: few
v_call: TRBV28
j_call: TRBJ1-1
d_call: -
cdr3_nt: TGTGCCAGCAGGACAGGCGGCGCGATGAGAGCTTTCTTT
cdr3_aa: CASRTGGAMRAFF

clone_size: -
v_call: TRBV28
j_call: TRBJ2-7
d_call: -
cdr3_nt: TGTGCCAGCTCAGGGAGAACCTGGTACGAGCAGTACTTC
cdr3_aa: CASSGRTWYEQYF

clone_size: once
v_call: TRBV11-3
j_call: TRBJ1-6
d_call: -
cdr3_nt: TGTGCGGCAGCTACCCGGGGGGGGTGGAATTCACCCCTCCACTTT
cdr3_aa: CAAATRGGWNSPLHF

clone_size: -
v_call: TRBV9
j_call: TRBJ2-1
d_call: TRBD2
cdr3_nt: TGTGCCAGCAGCGTAGTCGGGAGGGACAATGAGCAGTTCTTC
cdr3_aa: CASSVVGRDNEQFF

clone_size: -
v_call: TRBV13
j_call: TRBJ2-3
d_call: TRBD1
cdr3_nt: TGTGCCAGCAGCGCAGGGGGCGGAACAGATACGCAGTATTTT
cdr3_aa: CASSAGGGTDTQYF

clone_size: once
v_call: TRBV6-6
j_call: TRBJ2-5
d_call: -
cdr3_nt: TGTGCCAGCAGTTACGCGGCTGGCAGGGATCAAGAGACCCAGTACTTC
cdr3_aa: CASSYAAGRDQETQYF

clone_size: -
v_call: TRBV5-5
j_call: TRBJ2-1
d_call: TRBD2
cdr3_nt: TGTGCCAGCAGCTTCAACCCAGGACTAGCGGGGGCCTACAATGAGCAGTTCTTC
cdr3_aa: CASSFNPGLAGAYNEQFF

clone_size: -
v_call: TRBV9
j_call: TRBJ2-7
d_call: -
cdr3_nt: TGTGCCAGCAGCGAGGGGGCGGGATACGAGCAGTACTTC
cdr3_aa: CASSEGAGYEQYF

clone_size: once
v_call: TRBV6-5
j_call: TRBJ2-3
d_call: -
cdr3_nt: TGTGCCAGCAGTTACCGGCAGGGTGGCACAGATACGCAGTATTTT
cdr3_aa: CASSYRQGGTDTQYF